The clone carrying this T cell receptor (beta chain) was recorded only once. Amplification of TCR beta CDR3 regions used RNA as the template. HTBI primers were used for first-round RT-PCR of the TCR CDR3. TCRdb reprocessed the multiplex PCR reads with MiXCR, giving one entry per CDR3 protein. Of 370,000 or so distinct CDR3 sequences in the sample, about 25% were seen once. This entry comes from a study of T cells in Graves' hyperthyroidism and ophthalmopathy. Germline V gene sequence: CDR1 SGHAT, CDR2 FQDESV (reference sequence). V lost 4 bases to trimming and J lost 4 bases, with 17 bases between them. The CDR3 extends over 15 amino acids.

The chain is built from TRBV11-1 and TRBJ2-7, with a tentative D call TRBD2 (6 bases). The source material was blood. This TCR derives from a man in his forties or fifties with Graves' hyperthyroidism. DNA of the CDR3: TGTGCCAGCAGCTCTTCGCGGTCTGGGGGGTACGAGCAGTACTTC. As protein: CASSSSRSGGYEQYF.